The following is a T cell receptor (beta chain) sequence with its context. The entry originates in a study of blood T cell repertoires in COVID-19. Study-level background: Samples taken during acute and convalescent COVID-19 were collected in the United States, Italy and Spain. PBMCs, B-cell-depleted T cells, or T cells provided the cDNA or gDNA that made up the material.

Germline V gene lookup returns CDR1 SGHNT and CDR2 YYREEE (reference sequence). V was clipped by 4 bases and J by 0 bases; unmatched bases: 3. The length of the CDR3 is 14 residues. In the original processing: The assay estimated nucleated cells by amplifying reference gene primers. Sequencing used immunoSEQ multiplex PCR; TCRdb keeps in-frame clones, though not all of them. V and J calls and clone size follow that table, whereas D and trimming were derived from the DNA. The sample holds roughly 280,000 clones, roughly 86% seen once. This rearrangement joins TRBV5-4 to TRBJ2-7; 8 positions match TRBD2. Sequencing used peripheral blood. This receptor was taken from a man aged 40-50 years with active or convalescent COVID-19. The CDR3 nucleotides are TGTGCCAGCAGCGCCGGGGGGGGCTCCTACGAGCAGTACTTC. This translates into CASSAGGGSYEQYF.